Shown below are 12 T cell receptor beta chains from a single sample sequenced in a study of blood T cell repertoires in COVID-19. This table comes from immunoSEQ multiplex PCR, and its TCRdb copy is limited to in-frame clones, with some not included. The sample lists around 140,000 clones, about 85% occurring once. The sample comprised peripheral blood. These receptors were obtained from a human donor with COVID-19, enrolled during active disease. The donor label of this sample is uncertain.

The chain uses TRBV7-3 and TRBJ2-3; 8 bases align to TRBD1. The CDR3 loop spans 13 amino acids. CDR1 is SGHTA, CDR2 FQGTGA, per germline. V shed 3 bases, J shed 9 bases, and the junction held 5 bases outside the gene matches. The CDR3 spells CASSFEDRATQYF. The DNA of the CDR3 is TGTGCCAGCAGCTTTGAGGACAGGGCGACGCAGTATTTT.

The chain links TRBV11-2 to TRBJ2-2, with no clear D. V was shortened by 1 base and J by 0 bases, with 6 bases between the two germline ends. Germline values: CDR1 SGHAT, CDR2 FQNNGV. The CDR3 spans 15 residues. CDR3 region: CASSLASANTGELFF. The CDR3 DNA follows: TGTGCCAGCAGCTTAGCGAGTGCGAACACCGGGGAGCTGTTTTTT.

V usage is TRBV5-1 and J usage is TRBJ1-1, with unresolved D. Between the trimmed V and J ends, which lost 4 bases and 0 bases, there was a span of 13 bases. CDR3 length equals 15 residues. Germline CDR1 is SGHRS and CDR2 is YFSETQ. CDR3 residues: CASSPQPTVNTEAFF. The CDR3 coding sequence is TGCGCCAGCAGCCCTCAGCCTACAGTGAACACTGAAGCTTTCTTT. Full variable domain (remainder filled in from reference TRBV5-1 and TRBJ1-1): KAGVTQTPRYLIKTRGQQVTLSCSPISGHRSVSWYQQTPGQGLQFLFEYFSETQRNKGNFPGRFSGRQFSNSRSEMNVSTLELGDSALYLCASSPQPTVNTEAFFGQGTRLTVV.

The chain uses TRBV14 and TRBJ2-7; 7 nucleotides line up with TRBD1. The length of the CDR3 is 13 residues. Germline V gives CDR1 SGHDN, CDR2 FVKESK. The J segment lost 2 bases and the V segment lost 5 bases, leaving 3 bases of the junction unmatched. The CDR3 is CASSYDRAYEQYF. The CDR3 DNA follows: TGTGCCAGCAGCTACGACAGGGCCTACGAGCAGTACTTC.

The rearrangement uses TRBV4-1 and TRBJ1-3, with TRBD1 identical over 9 bases. CDR1 is MGHRA and CDR2 is YSYEKL in the germline V gene. The CDR3 sequence is 14 residues long. With V trimmed by 1 base and J by 6 bases, 1 base remained unmatched. The CDR3 loop reads CASSQGQGVNTIYF. CDR3 in DNA: TGCGCCAGCAGCCAAGGACAGGGGGTAAACACCATATATTTT.

The gene calls are TRBV28 and TRBJ2-7, with a tentative D call TRBD1 (5 bases). CDR3 length equals 12 residues. In germline, CDR1 is MDHEN, CDR2 SYDVKM. The ends were cut back, 4 bases at V and 3 bases at J, with 7 bases in the middle. CDR3 DNA: TGTGCCAGCAGTTCGACAGTCTACGAGCAGTACTTC. As protein: CASSSTVYEQYF.

This sequence joins TRBV19 and TRBJ1-1; perhaps TRBD1 as D (6 bases). This CDR3 is built from 15 residues. Germline V gives CDR1 LNHDA, CDR2 SQIVND (reference sequence). V was pared by 4 bases and J by 5 bases, with 17 bases between. CDR3 sequence: CASSKGKQGRTEAFF. The CDR3 DNA reads as TGTGCCAGTAGTAAGGGGAAACAGGGAAGGACTGAAGCTTTCTTT.

This clone was counted only a few times. V and J are TRBV28 and TRBJ1-6, with TRBD1 matching over 10 bases. The CDR3 sequence is 16 residues long. Germline V gene data show CDR1 as MDHEN and CDR2 as SYDVKM. The trim removed 6 bases at V and 11 bases at J, leaving 13 bases unmatched. Here the CDR3 reads CASRPPGQGRDTPLHF. CDR3 coding DNA: TGTGCCAGCAGACCCCCGGGACAGGGGAGGGACACACCCCTCCACTTT.

The chain carries TRBV5-1 and TRBJ1-1, with D maybe TRBD1 (5 bases). The CDR3 is 17 amino acids. In germline, CDR1 is SGHRS, CDR2 YFSETQ. V was shortened by 0 bases and J by 1 base, with 16 bases between the two germline ends. The CDR3 region is CASSLEGRVEGNTEAFF. CDR3 DNA sequence: TGCGCCAGCAGCTTGGAGGGCAGGGTGGAAGGGAACACTGAAGCTTTCTTT.

CDR3 amino acids: CASSPPVRSQGYTF. The CDR3 DNA reads as TGTGCCAGCTCACCACCGGTCCGATCACAGGGCTACACCTTC. The V and J genes are TRBV18 and TRBJ1-2; D unclear. Germline-derived CDR1 and CDR2 are KGHSH and LQKENI. This CDR3 comprises 14 residues. Trimming left V 0 bases short and J 8 bases short, with 13 bases between.

As DNA, the CDR3 is TGTGCCAGCAGCTCCCTCGGGGCGGGAGGAGGTGAGACCCAGTACTTC. It is translated as CASSSLGAGGGETQYF. The chain has TRBV7-8 and TRBJ2-5, with 8 bases identical to TRBD2. In germline, CDR1 is SGHVS, CDR2 FQNEAQ. Losses at the gene ends were 4 bases for V and 5 bases for J; bases not matched to a gene: 12. The CDR3 totals 16 residues.

The chain has TRBV6-5 and TRBJ2-5, with D perhaps TRBD2 (6 bases). The CDR3 sequence is 13 residues long. Germline V lookup: CDR1 MNHEY, CDR2 SVGAGI. Trimming left V 5 bases short and J 4 bases short, with 11 bases between. DNA of the CDR3: TGTGCCAGCAGTACCCAGGGAGGAGAGACCCAGTACTTC. Protein sequence: CASSTQGGETQYF.